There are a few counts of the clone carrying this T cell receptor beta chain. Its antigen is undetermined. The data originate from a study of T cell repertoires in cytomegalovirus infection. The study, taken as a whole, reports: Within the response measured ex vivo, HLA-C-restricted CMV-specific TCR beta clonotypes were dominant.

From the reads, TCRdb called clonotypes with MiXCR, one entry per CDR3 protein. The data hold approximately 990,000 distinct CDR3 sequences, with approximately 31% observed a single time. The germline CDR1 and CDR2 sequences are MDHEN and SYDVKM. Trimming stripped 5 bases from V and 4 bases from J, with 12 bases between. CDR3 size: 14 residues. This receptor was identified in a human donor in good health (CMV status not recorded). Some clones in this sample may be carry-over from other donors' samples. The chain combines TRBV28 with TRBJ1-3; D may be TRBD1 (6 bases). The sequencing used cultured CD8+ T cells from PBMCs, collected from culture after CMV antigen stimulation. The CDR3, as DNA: TGTGCCAGCAGTCCCCAGGGGAGGGGAAACACCATATATTTT. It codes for CASSPQGRGNTIYF.